The rows below give T cell receptor beta chains drawn from one sample of a study of low-dose radiotherapy and immunotherapy resistance in tumors. MiXCR was run by TCRdb on the reads, yielding one entry per CDR3 protein. Altogether about 35,000 distinct CDR3 sequences are present, about a fifth being singletons, with the ten largest covering about a tenth. The source material was PBMCs, sampled after low-dose radiotherapy plus immunotherapy. These receptors were collected from a female donor with ovarian cancer. Both conserved end residues are part of each CDR3. A D gene is named only where the DNA matches it firmly. Only part of the rows carry a size: once, few, many, or a class if the clone is expanded.

CDR3 DNA,CDR3 protein,D gene,J gene,clone size,V gene
TGTGCCAGCAGCGGGGTGCAGCGGGGGGGCCGGGAGACCCAGTACTTC,CASSGVQRGGRETQYF,TRBD2,TRBJ2-5,few,TRBV5-6
TGTGCCAGCAGGCCGACAGGGGCTAACTATGGCTACACCTTC,CASRPTGANYGYTF,TRBD1,TRBJ1-2,.,TRBV3-1
TGTGCCAGCAGCTTAGGGGGAGGCCTCGAACAGTACTTC,CASSLGGGLEQYF,.,TRBJ2-7,many,TRBV11-2
TGTGCCAGCAGTTTACCAGGGGCCGACATTCAGTACTTC,CASSLPGADIQYF,.,TRBJ2-4,many,TRBV28
TGTGCCAGCAGCCCCGGACGGTCTAGCTCCTACGAGCAGTACTTC,CASSPGRSSSYEQYF,.,TRBJ2-7,many,TRBV5-8
TGCAGCGTTGGAGGGAGCTACGAGCAGTACTTC,CSVGGSYEQYF,.,TRBJ2-7,.,TRBV29-1
TGTGCCAGCAGCCCCCCTCGGGGAGCGGAATCCTACAATGAGCAGTTCTTC,CASSPPRGAESYNEQFF,.,TRBJ2-1,.,TRBV13
TGTGCCAGCAGCGTAGGCGGGGGCGCAGATACGCAGTATTTT,CASSVGGGADTQYF,.,TRBJ2-3,.,TRBV9
TGCGCCAGCAGCAACTCCGGGACAGACCAGTTAAAGGGCTACACCTTC,CASSNSGTDQLKGYTF,TRBD1,TRBJ1-2,.,TRBV5-1
.,CSARKPGQGNTGELFFF,.,TRBJ2-2,few,TRBV20-1
TGCGCCAGCAGCTCGGTGGGACAGGGGGCGGATTCACCCCTCCACTTT,CASSSVGQGADSPLHF,TRBD1,TRBJ1-6,many,TRBV5-1
TGCGCCAGCAGCATTGTTACCAGTAGTTTCGAGCAGTACTTC,CASSIVTSSFEQYF,.,TRBJ2-7,many,TRBV5-1
TGTGCCAGCAGTTTGGTCAACACTGAAGCTTTCTTT,CASSLVNTEAFF,.,TRBJ1-1,.,TRBV13
TGCGCCAGCAGCCCCCGGACCACTGGCTCCTACGAGCAGTACTTC,CASSPRTTGSYEQYF,.,TRBJ2-7,many,TRBV5-1
TGTGCCAGTAGTATCGGGGGGACAGGCCAAGAGACCCAGTACTTC,CASSIGGTGQETQYF,.,TRBJ2-5,many,TRBV19
TGTGCCATCAGTCCTAGTGAGGGGGAGGGCCAGTACTTC,CAISPSEGEGQYF,.,TRBJ2-5,many,TRBV10-3
TGTGCCAGCAGCGTCCGGACACAAGCAACTAATGAAAAACTGTTTTTT,CASSVRTQATNEKLFF,.,TRBJ1-4,many,TRBV7-6
TGTGCCTGGTCGTGGCAAAGGGGAGAAAAACTGTTTTTT,CAWSWQRGEKLFF,.,TRBJ1-4,many,TRBV30
TGCGCCAGCAGCTGGACTAGCGGGTCTATAGAGCAGTTCTTC,CASSWTSGSIEQFF,TRBD2,TRBJ2-1,.,TRBV5-1
TGTGCCAGCAGTCACGAGGGACTAGCGGCAAATGAGCAGTTCTTC,CASSHEGLAANEQFF,TRBD2,TRBJ2-1,many,TRBV12-3/TRBV12-4
TGTGCCAGCACTCTTGGGACCCCAAGGAGGGGCGAAAAACTGTTTTTT,CASTLGTPRRGEKLFF,.,TRBJ1-4,many,TRBV12-3/TRBV12-4
TGCGCCAGCAGCACGCTAGCGGGGAAGACAGATACGCAGTATTTT,CASSTLAGKTDTQYF,TRBD2,TRBJ2-3,many,TRBV5-1
TGTGCCAGCAGGGGAATGGGTGAGCAGTACTTC,CASRGMGEQYF,.,TRBJ2-7,many,TRBV2
TGTGCCAGCGGACGGACTATCCAAGAGACCCAGTACTTC,CASGRTIQETQYF,.,TRBJ2-5,.,TRBV2
TGCAGTGCTCCGTGGACCTATTATGGCTACACCTTC,CSAPWTYYGYTF,.,TRBJ1-2,.,TRBV20-1
TGTGCCAGCAGTTTAGGTGGGACGGGTGAGCAGTACTTC,CASSLGGTGEQYF,.,TRBJ2-7,many,TRBV28
TGTGCCTGGGCGTACAATGAGCAGTTCTTC,CAWAYNEQFF,.,TRBJ2-1,few,TRBV30
TGTGCCAGCAGCCATACTAGCGGATACACAGATACGCAGTATTTT,CASSHTSGYTDTQYF,TRBD2,TRBJ2-3,many,TRBV3-1
TGTGCCAGCAGCGTAGGTGTCACAGGAAGCTCTGAAGCTTTCTTT,CASSVGVTGSSEAFF,.,TRBJ1-1,many,TRBV9
TGTGCCAGCAGAGGAGGGTCAGATACGCAGTATTTT,CASRGGSDTQYF,.,TRBJ2-3,many,TRBV12-3/TRBV12-4
TGCGCCAGCAGCCGAGATGAGGTCGAGCAGTACTTC,CASSRDEVEQYF,.,TRBJ2-7,many,TRBV4-1
TGTGCCATCAGTGATGCTTTAGATAACTATGGCTACACCTTC,CAISDALDNYGYTF,.,TRBJ1-2,.,TRBV10-3
TGTGCCAGTAGTACCGGGACTCGCAATCAGCCCCAGCATTTT,CASSTGTRNQPQHF,.,TRBJ1-5,many,TRBV19
TGTGCCAGCAGCCCCGTGACTGAGAAAAACATTCAGTACTTC,CASSPVTEKNIQYF,.,TRBJ2-4,medium-sized,TRBV6-5
TGTGCAAGCAGTTTTGGACAGCTCTACGGGCAGCACTTC,CASSFGQLYGQHF,.,TRBJ2-7,.,TRBV6-1
TGTGCCAGCACCCTAACCGGGACGGTCTCCTACGAGCAGTACTTC,CASTLTGTVSYEQYF,.,TRBJ2-7,many,TRBV7-2
TGTGCCAGTAGCCGGACTAGAAACTACAATGAGCAGTTCTTC,CASSRTRNYNEQFF,TRBD2,TRBJ2-1,many,TRBV19
TGTGCCAGCATGGGGCTAGCGGGAGGTCATGAGCAGTTCTTC,CASMGLAGGHEQFF,TRBD2,TRBJ2-1,many,TRBV2
TGTGCCAGCAGTGAGACTGGTTACGGGGAGCTGTTTTTT,CASSETGYGELFF,.,TRBJ2-2,many,TRBV12-3/TRBV12-4
TGTGCCAGCACCACCCAAAAATCGTATTTGGGCAGGGATCAAGCTTTCTTT,CASTTQKSYLGRDQAFF,.,TRBJ1-1,many,TRBV11-2
TGTGCCAGCACCGATTCGGACAGGCGGGAACAGTCCTACAATGAGCAGTTCTTC,CASTDSDRREQSYNEQFF,.,TRBJ2-1,.,TRBV12-3/TRBV12-4
TGTGCCAGCAGCGGGAGGACAGATACCTACGAGCAGTACTTC,CASSGRTDTYEQYF,.,TRBJ2-7,many,TRBV21-1
TGCGCCAGCAGCCTTTCGGAGACGGCCTATGGCTACACCTTC,CASSLSETAYGYTF,.,TRBJ1-2,.,TRBV5-1
TGTGCCAGCAGTGAAGAGGCAGGGGGGGCCTACGAGCAGTACTTC,CASSEEAGGAYEQYF,.,TRBJ2-7,many,TRBV2
TGCAGCGTAGGGACAGGGGGCAATCAGCCCCAGCATTTT,CSVGTGGNQPQHF,TRBD1,TRBJ1-5,.,TRBV29-1
TGTGCCAGCAGCCAAGTTTCTAGCGGGCACAGAGACAATGAGCAGTTCTTC,CASSQVSSGHRDNEQFF,TRBD2,TRBJ2-1,many,TRBV3-1